This TCR beta chain came from a study of T cell responses to AZD1222 COVID-19 vaccine. The trim removed 1 base at V and 2 bases at J, leaving 4 bases unmatched. Germline CDR1 is SEHNR and CDR2 is FQNEAQ (reference sequence). This CDR3 spans 15 amino acids. General study points: Repertoire sampling occurred only after the peak T cell response. Regions left unmutated in variants are reportedly the target of nearly half of spike-specific TCRs.

Method: immunoSEQ multiplex PCR; TCRdb's copy keeps in-frame clones and lacks some. Among about 130,000 clones listed, 88% were seen once. Points on this clone: Its antigen is currently unknown.

The rearrangement uses TRBV7-9 and TRBJ2-7, with 8 nucleotides matching TRBD2. This specimen consisted of peripheral blood, obtained on day 0 of MenACWY control vaccination. The receptor's source is an adult in good health. CDR3 sequence reads: CASSLESGGPYEQYF. The CDR3 nucleotides are TGTGCCAGCAGCTTAGAGTCGGGAGGGCCCTACGAGCAGTACTTC.